The 18 T cell receptor beta chains presented below share a single source sample, sequenced in a study of cytomegalovirus exposure and HLA in healthy donors. With 60 Vbeta and 13 Jbeta primers, the PCR was carried out. Profiling relied on immunoSEQ multiplex PCR, and the TCRdb table lists in-frame clones only, not all of them. The sample has tens of thousands of clones; the top ten hold approximately 1.7%. Material: PBMCs. Receptors originate from a woman in her 30s in good health and CMV-seronegative.

The genes are TRBV4-1 and TRBJ2-7; the D gene is possibly TRBD2 (6 bases). Germline-derived CDR1 and CDR2 are MGHRA and YSYEKL. Trimming stripped 3 bases from V and 0 bases from J, with 15 bases between. The CDR3 spans 16 residues. The CDR3 protein is CASSQPLASSSYEQYF. CDR3 sequence (DNA): TGCGCCAGCAGCCAGCCTCTAGCGTCAAGCTCCTACGAGCAGTACTTC.

The rearrangement links TRBV5-5 to TRBJ2-7, with D possibly TRBD1 on 6 matching bases. The CDR3 length is 18 residues. Germline V CDR1 and CDR2: SGHKS, YYEKEE (reference sequence). Trimming removed 4 bases from V and 2 bases from J, with 25 bases in between. CDR3 DNA: TGTGCCAGCAGCCGAAGACAGGCGACTTACCTAACAACCTACGAGCAGTACTTC. Translating it yields CASSRRQATYLTTYEQYF.

The chain combines TRBV18 with TRBJ1-1; the match to TRBD1 covers 8 bases. The ends lost 2 bases at V and 3 bases at J; junction bases unmatched: 5. Looked up from germline, CDR1 is KGHSH and CDR2 is LQKENI. The CDR3 is 15 amino acids. The CDR3 protein is CASSPTDRDHTEAFF. Here the CDR3 DNA reads TGTGCCAGCTCACCAACGGACAGGGACCACACTGAAGCTTTCTTT.

The CDR3 sequence: CASSRDFSSYEQYF. DNA of the CDR3: TGTGCCAGCAGCCGGGACTTTAGCTCCTACGAGCAGTACTTC. This chain uses TRBV4-2 with TRBJ2-7; tentative D call: TRBD2 (6 bases). V was trimmed by 4 bases and J by 0 bases, leaving 10 bases between them. The CDR3 totals 14 residues. Germline CDR1 LGHNA, CDR2 YNFKEQ.

The chain carries TRBV5-1 and TRBJ1-1; the match to TRBD1 covers 8 bases. V was clipped by 2 bases and J by 4 bases; unmatched bases: 10. The CDR3 has 16 amino acids. CDR1 and CDR2 (germline): SGHRS, YFSETQ. CDR3 protein: CASSFGDRGSGTEAFF. CDR3 DNA: TGCGCCAGCAGCTTTGGAGACAGGGGATCGGGCACTGAAGCTTTCTTT.

The V gene is TRBV27, the J gene TRBJ2-7; 10 bases line up with TRBD2. Germline CDR1 and CDR2: MNHEY and SMNVEV (reference sequence). V lost 2 bases to trimming and J lost 4 bases; unmatched junction nucleotides: 8. The CDR3 spans 16 residues. CDR3 DNA sequence: TGTGCCAGCAGTTTAGTGGGGTGGGGACTAGCGTACGAGCAGTACTTC. This sequence encodes CASSLVGWGLAYEQYF.

Here the CDR3 reads CASSQGGGDQETQYF. DNA of the CDR3: TGCGCCAGCAGCCAGGGCGGAGGGGACCAAGAGACCCAGTACTTC. The rearrangement links TRBV4-1 to TRBJ2-5, with D possibly being TRBD2 (6 bases). Germline CDR1 reads MGHRA; CDR2 reads YSYEKL. This CDR3 comprises 15 residues. V was trimmed by 3 bases and J by 0 bases, leaving 11 bases between them.

The genes are TRBV13 and TRBJ2-5; 9 bases align to TRBD1. The CDR3 is 16 residues long. CDR1 and CDR2 from the germline V gene are PRHDT and FYEKMQ (reference sequence). With 0 bases clipped from V and 1 base from J, the junction kept 3 bases outside the gene matches. Here the CDR3 DNA reads TGTGCCAGCAGCTTAGGCCTGGGACAGGGCCAAGAGACCCAGTACTTC. Protein sequence: CASSLGLGQGQETQYF.

This rearrangement joins TRBV27 to TRBJ2-7; 9 bases line up with TRBD1. Germline V lookup: CDR1 MNHEY, CDR2 SMNVEV (reference sequence). The CDR3 is 16 residues long. Losses at the gene ends were 2 bases for V and 2 bases for J; bases not matched to a gene: 7. CDR3 nucleotide sequence: TGTGCCAGCAGTTTAACCGGGACAGGGTACACCTACGAGCAGTACTTC. It specifies CASSLTGTGYTYEQYF.

The genes are TRBV7-3 and TRBJ2-1; D gene ambiguous. Germline values: CDR1 SGHTA, CDR2 FQGTGA. The length of the CDR3 is 12 residues. V gave up 7 bases and J gave up 6 bases, with 10 bases separating them. CDR3 in amino acids: CASNSPPNEQFF. In DNA form, the CDR3 reads TGTGCCAGCAACTCACCGCCCAATGAGCAGTTCTTC.

The V and J genes are TRBV19 and TRBJ1-6; 9 bases match TRBD1. V lost 3 bases, J lost 7 bases, and 4 bases stayed unmatched. The germline V gene encodes CDR1 LNHDA and CDR2 SQIVND (reference sequence). The CDR3 is 15 residues long. The CDR3 region has the DNA TGTGCCAGTAGTATGGAGGGGACAGGGAATTCACCCCTCCACTTT. Its protein is CASSMEGTGNSPLHF.

The chain carries TRBV5-6 and TRBJ2-7; TRBD1 matches 10 bases. The CDR3 runs to 13 residues. Trimming at V came to 2 bases and at J to 6 bases, leaving 2 bases not matched to a gene. In germline, CDR1 is SGHDT, CDR2 YYEEEE. CDR3 DNA sequence: TGTGCCAGCAGCTTTGGGGACAGGGGCGAGCAGTACTTC. Translation gives CASSFGDRGEQYF. The full variable domain, completed using reference TRBV5-6 and TRBJ2-7, is DAGVTQSPTHLIKTRGQQVTLRCSPKSGHDTVSWYQQALGQGPQFIFQYYEEEERQRGNFPDRFSGHQFPNYSSELNVNALLLGDSALYLCASSFGDRGEQYFGPGTRLTVT.

CDR3 DNA sequence: TGTGCCAGCAGCTTCCCCTTACAGGGGGCTGGCTATGGCTACACCTTC. Translated: CASSFPLQGAGYGYTF. The chain couples TRBV7-9 to TRBJ1-2; 9 nucleotides match TRBD1. Germline CDR1 SEHNR, CDR2 FQNEAQ (reference sequence). V dropped 3 bases and J dropped 4; count of bases not matched to a gene: 9. The CDR3 totals 16 residues.

The genes are TRBV18 and TRBJ2-3; 11 nucleotides line up with TRBD2. This CDR3 has 14 amino acids. The V gene's germline CDR1 is KGHSH and CDR2 LQKENI. Trimming took 8 bases from V and 3 from J; bases not matched to a gene: 4. CDR3 coding DNA: TGTGCCAGCGCCGGGACTAGCGGTACAGATACGCAGTATTTT. Translated: CASAGTSGTDTQYF.

The genes are TRBV10-3 and TRBJ1-5; 8 bases are shared with TRBD1. The CDR3 is 15 amino acids. Germline V CDR1 and CDR2: ENHRY, SYGVKD. Unmatched junction bases numbered 8, after V lost 7 bases and J lost 3 bases. CDR3 nucleotide sequence: TGTGCCATCAACCCGCCAGGGGGCAACAATCAGCCCCAGCATTTT. Translated, it gives CAINPPGGNNQPQHF.

The chain joins TRBV4-3 to TRBJ1-1; tentatively, D is TRBD1 (6 bases). The CDR3 has 15 amino acids. Trimming took 0 bases from V and 1 from J, leaving 9 bases between them. From germline, CDR1 is LGHNA and CDR2 YSLEER. CDR3 in DNA: TGCGCCAGCAGCCAAGACGACAGGAGGAACACTGAAGCTTTCTTT. Translating gives CASSQDDRRNTEAFF.

The chain carries TRBV5-1 and TRBJ1-5, with 8 bases fitting TRBD1. The CDR3 consists of 15 residues. The trim removed 4 bases at V and 4 bases at J, leaving 7 bases unmatched. Germline V gene data show CDR1 as SGHRS and CDR2 as YFSETQ. The CDR3 protein is CASSPGQAPNQPQHF. The CDR3 DNA follows: TGCGCCAGCAGCCCGGGACAGGCCCCTAATCAGCCCCAGCATTTT.

This chain uses TRBV18 with TRBJ1-4; 7 bases agree with TRBD1. Germline V CDR1 and CDR2: KGHSH, LQKENI. J was trimmed by 0 bases and V by 4 bases; bases with no gene match: 5. This CDR3 is 16 amino acids long. The CDR3 bases are TGTGCCAGCTCACAGGGGGCTCAAGCAACTAATGAAAAACTGTTTTTT. It specifies CASSQGAQATNEKLFF.